These T cell receptor beta chains were read from a single sample in a study of T cells after somatic rescue of genetic block. TCRdb keeps only in-frame clones here, not all; method: immunoSEQ multiplex PCR. The data hold about 120,000 clones, with about 90% observed a single time. The sequenced sample was peripheral blood mononuclear cells (PBMCs). The receptors come from a woman under 30. CDR3s include the opening cysteine and the closing phenylalanine or tryptophan. A D gene is named only where the DNA matches it firmly. Where a row states a size, it is once, few, many or the class of an expanded clone; other rows omit it.

TRBV7-8	-	TRBJ2-5	-	TGTGCCATCTCTTCTTCCGGCGGGCAACAAGAGACCCAGTACTTC	CAISSSGGQQETQYF
TRBV19	-	TRBJ1-6	TRBD1	TGTGCCAGTAGTAGGACAGGGCAAGGGGCCCTCCACTTT	CASSRTGQGALHF
TRBV5-1	-	TRBJ2-1	-	TGCGCCAGCAGCTTGAGTTACAATGAGCAGTTCTTC	CASSLSYNEQFF
TRBV19	-	TRBJ1-5	-	TGTGCCAGTAGGGCCCCCCCGGACGTGTCCCAGCATTTT	CASRAPPDVSQHF
TRBV6-5	-	TRBJ1-3	-	TGTGCCAGCAGTTACTCGGTTGGGGTCGGAAACACCATATATTTT	CASSYSVGVGNTIYF
TRBV6-5	-	TRBJ2-3	-	TGTGCCAGCACGGGAGCGGATGGCACAGATACGCAGTATTTT	CASTGADGTDTQYF
TRBV6-1	-	TRBJ1-4	-	TGTGCCAGCAGTGAAGCGGTTGATGGGGGCAGGCGACTGTTTTTT	CASSEAVDGGRRLFF
TRBV5-8	-	TRBJ2-7	-	TGTGCCAGCAGCTTGGAGGCCAGAGGGGTCTACGAGCAGTACTTC	CASSLEARGVYEQYF
TRBV2	-	TRBJ2-3	-	TGTGCCAGCGGGAAGGGTGCAGATACGCAGTATTTT	CASGKGADTQYF
TRBV7-9	-	TRBJ1-2	TRBD1	TGTGCCAGCAGCCAGACGACAGGGCGGGTTGGCTACACCTTC	CASSQTTGRVGYTF
TRBV4-1	-	TRBJ1-6	-	TGCGCCAGCAGCCAAGATTTGGGCGGGACACTCAGTTCACCCCTCCACTTT	CASSQDLGGTLSSPLHF
TRBV4-1	once	TRBJ1-1	-	TGCGCCAGCAGCCAAGCCAGGGGAAGTTCCCCTGAAGCTTTCTTT	CASSQARGSSPEAFF
TRBV7-2	-	TRBJ1-1	-	TGTGCCAGCAGCTTAATGGGTACGGACACTGAAGCTTTCTTT	CASSLMGTDTEAFF
TRBV5-8	-	TRBJ1-2	-	TGTGCCAGCAGCTTGGACAGGAACGGCTATGGCTACACCTTC	CASSLDRNGYGYTF
TRBV10-3	-	TRBJ1-2	TRBD1	TGTGCCATCAGGCAGGGGGTGGGAAGCTATGGCTACACCTTC	CAIRQGVGSYGYTF
TRBV19	-	TRBJ1-4	-	TGTGCCAGTAGCGGAACTGCAACTAATGAAAAACTGTTTTTT	CASSGTATNEKLFF
TRBV4-2	-	TRBJ1-1	TRBD1	TGTGCCAGCGGACAGGTGGGCACTGAAGCTTTCTTT	CASGQVGTEAFF
TRBV7-8	-	TRBJ1-6	TRBD1	TGTGCCAGCAGCCTATCCCTTACAGGGGACGGTTCACCCCTCCACTTT	CASSLSLTGDGSPLHF
TRBV30	once	TRBJ1-2	-	TGTGCCTGGAGCCGAACAGGGTTGGGCTATGGCTACACCTTC	CAWSRTGLGYGYTF
TRBV11-2	-	TRBJ2-7	-	TGTGCCAGCAGTAAGGACGGAGGGGTCTACGAGCAGTACTTC	CASSKDGGVYEQYF
TRBV7-9	-	TRBJ1-1	TRBD1	TGTGCCAGCAGCGAACTACAGGGGGCCGGGAACACTGAAGCTTTCTTT	CASSELQGAGNTEAFF
TRBV30	-	TRBJ2-7	-	TGTGCCTGGAGTCAGGGTACCTACGAGCAGTACTTC	CAWSQGTYEQYF
TRBV14	-	TRBJ2-7	-	TGTGCCAGCGGCTCATCCCAGAGCTCCTACGAGCAGTACTTC	CASGSSQSSYEQYF
TRBV11-1	-	TRBJ2-1	-	TGTGCCAGCAGCTTACCCGGGGGTAGGCGTGATGAGCAGTTCTTC	CASSLPGGRRDEQFF
TRBV7-9	-	TRBJ2-4	-	TGTGCCAGCAGCTTTCCAGACACGAAAAACATTCAGTACTTC	CASSFPDTKNIQYF
TRBV9	once	TRBJ2-3	TRBD2	TGTGCCAGCAGCGTATATGCGGTAGCGGGGGGGTATGATACGCAGTATTTT	CASSVYAVAGGYDTQYF
TRBV5-6	-	TRBJ1-1	TRBD1	TGTGCCAGCATCCACAGGGGCCTATTAACTGAAGCTTTCTTT	CASIHRGLLTEAFF
TRBV27	-	TRBJ1-4	-	TGTGCCAGCAGTTTAATGGGACCAACTAATGAAAAACTGTTTTTT	CASSLMGPTNEKLFF
TRBV4-3	-	TRBJ2-7	TRBD1	TGCGCCAGCAGCCAAGTGGGACAGGGGAGGAACGAGCAGTACTTC	CASSQVGQGRNEQYF